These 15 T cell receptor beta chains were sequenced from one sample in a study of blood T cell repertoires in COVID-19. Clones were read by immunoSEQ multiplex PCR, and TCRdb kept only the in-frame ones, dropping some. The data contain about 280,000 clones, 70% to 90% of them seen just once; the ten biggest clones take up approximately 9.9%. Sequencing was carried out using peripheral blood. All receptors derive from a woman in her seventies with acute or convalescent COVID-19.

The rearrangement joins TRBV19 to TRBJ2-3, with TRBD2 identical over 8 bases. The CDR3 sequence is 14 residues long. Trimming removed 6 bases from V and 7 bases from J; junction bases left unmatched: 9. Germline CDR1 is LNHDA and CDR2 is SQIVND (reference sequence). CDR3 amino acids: CASRPGTRVYTQYF. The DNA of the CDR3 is TGTGCCAGTAGGCCCGGGACTAGGGTATATACGCAGTATTTT.

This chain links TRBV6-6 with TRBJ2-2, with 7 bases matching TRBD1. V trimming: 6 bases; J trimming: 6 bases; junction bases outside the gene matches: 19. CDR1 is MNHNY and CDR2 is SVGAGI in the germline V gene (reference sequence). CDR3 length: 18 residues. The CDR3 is CASRRFPQGPNVAGELFF. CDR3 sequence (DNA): TGTGCCAGCAGGCGATTCCCACAGGGGCCGAACGTGGCCGGGGAGCTGTTTTTT.

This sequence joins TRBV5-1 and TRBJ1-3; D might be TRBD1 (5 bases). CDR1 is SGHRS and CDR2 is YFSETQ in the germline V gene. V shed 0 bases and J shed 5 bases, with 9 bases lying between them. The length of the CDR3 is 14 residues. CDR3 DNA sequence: TGCGCCAGCAGCTTGGGTACAGGTAGAAACACCATATATTTT. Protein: CASSLGTGRNTIYF. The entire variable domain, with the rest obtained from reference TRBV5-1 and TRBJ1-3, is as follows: KAGVTQTPRYLIKTRGQQVTLSCSPISGHRSVSWYQQTPGQGLQFLFEYFSETQRNKGNFPGRFSGRQFSNSRSEMNVSTLELGDSALYLCASSLGTGRNTIYFGEGSWLTVV.

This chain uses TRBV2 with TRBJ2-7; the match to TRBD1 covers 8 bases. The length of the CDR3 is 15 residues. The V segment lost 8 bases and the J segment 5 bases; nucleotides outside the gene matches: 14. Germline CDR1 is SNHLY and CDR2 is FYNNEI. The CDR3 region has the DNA TGTGCCAGCCGGACTGGGAGACAGGGGCACCACGAGCAGTACTTC. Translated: CASRTGRQGHHEQYF.

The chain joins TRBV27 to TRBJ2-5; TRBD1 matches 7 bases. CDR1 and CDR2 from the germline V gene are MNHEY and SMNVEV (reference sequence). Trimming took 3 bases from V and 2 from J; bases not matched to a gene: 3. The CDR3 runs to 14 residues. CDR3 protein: CASSLTGFQETQYF. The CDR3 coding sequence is TGTGCCAGCAGTTTGACAGGGTTTCAAGAGACCCAGTACTTC.

The CDR3 nucleotides read TGTGCCAGCAGCCCTAGGGGAGGGGATGGGGGCTACACCTTC. Amino acids: CASSPRGGDGGYTF. This chain connects TRBV5-4 to TRBJ1-2; tentatively, D is TRBD1 (5 bases). This CDR3 has 14 residues. The germline gives CDR1 SGHNT, CDR2 YYREEE (reference sequence). V was pared by 4 bases and J by 8 bases, with 18 bases between.

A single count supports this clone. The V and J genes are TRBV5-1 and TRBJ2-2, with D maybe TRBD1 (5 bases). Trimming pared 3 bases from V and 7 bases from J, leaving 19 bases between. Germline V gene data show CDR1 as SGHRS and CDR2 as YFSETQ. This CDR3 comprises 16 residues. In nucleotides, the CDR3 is TGCGCCAGCAGCTCTGAAACCCAGGGAACTGGCGGGGAGCTGTTTTTT. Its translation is CASSSETQGTGGELFF.

DNA of the CDR3: TGCAGCGTTGAGGACAGGATCGACTCTGGGGCCAACGTCCTGACTTTC. Amino acids: CSVEDRIDSGANVLTF. The chain carries TRBV29-1 and TRBJ2-6; TRBD1 matches 7 bases. V shed 3 bases and J 0 bases; nucleotides not matched to a gene: 5. Germline V gene lookup returns CDR1 SQVTM and CDR2 ANQGSEA. CDR3 size: 16 residues.

The CDR3 region is CASSLAAGLEDEQFF. CDR3 bases: TGTGCCAGCAGCTTAGCGGCGGGGTTAGAGGATGAGCAGTTCTTC. The J gene is TRBJ2-1, the V gene TRBV7-2, with D maybe TRBD2 (6 bases). V lost 0 bases and J lost 8, with 14 bases in between. This CDR3 is built from 15 residues. In germline, CDR1 is SGHTA, CDR2 FQGNSA.

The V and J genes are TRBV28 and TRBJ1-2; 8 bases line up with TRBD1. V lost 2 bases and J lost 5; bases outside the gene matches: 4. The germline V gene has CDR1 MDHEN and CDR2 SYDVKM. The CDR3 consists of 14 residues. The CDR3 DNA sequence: TGTGCCAGCAGTTTAATACAGGGGGGGTATGGCTACACCTTC. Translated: CASSLIQGGYGYTF.

CDR3 sequence (DNA): TGTGCCAGCAGCTCCCGACTGGGGGCCGACAATGAGCAGTTCTTC. This gives the protein CASSSRLGADNEQFF. The rearrangement joins TRBV4-2 to TRBJ2-1, with D perhaps matching TRBD1 (6 bases). V lost 5 bases and J 5 bases, leaving 16 bases between the germline ends. This CDR3 is built from 15 residues. Per the germline V gene, CDR1 is LGHNA and CDR2 is YNFKEQ.

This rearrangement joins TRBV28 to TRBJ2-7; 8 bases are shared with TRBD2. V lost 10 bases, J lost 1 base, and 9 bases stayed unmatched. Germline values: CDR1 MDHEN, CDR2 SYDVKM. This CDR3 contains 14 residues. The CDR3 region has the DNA TGTGCCACCTACGGGGGGGTTTGGTCCTACGAGCAGTACTTC. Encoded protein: CATYGGVWSYEQYF.

The CDR3 here is CASSRKVGGPTNEQFF. CDR3 bases: TGTGCCAGCTCACGGAAGGTGGGGGGGCCTACGAATGAGCAGTTCTTC. The chain is built from TRBV18 and TRBJ2-1, with D possibly TRBD2 on 7 matching bases. This CDR3 contains 16 residues. Between the trimmed V and J ends, which lost 4 bases and 7 bases, there was a span of 20 bases. The V gene's germline CDR1 is KGHSH and CDR2 LQKENI. The variable domain in full, completed from reference TRBV18 and TRBJ2-1, reads NAGVMQNPRHLVRRRGQEARLRCSPMKGHSHVYWYRQLPEEGLKFMVYLQKENIIDESGMPKERFSAEFPKEGPSILRIQQVVRGDSAAYFCASSRKVGGPTNEQFFGPGTRLTVL.

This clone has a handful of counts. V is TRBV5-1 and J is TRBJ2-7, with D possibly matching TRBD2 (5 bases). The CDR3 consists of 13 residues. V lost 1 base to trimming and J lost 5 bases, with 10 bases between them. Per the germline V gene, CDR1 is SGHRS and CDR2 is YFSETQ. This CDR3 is CASSLRGSHEQYF. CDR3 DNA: TGCGCCAGCAGCTTGCGGGGATCCCACGAGCAGTACTTC.

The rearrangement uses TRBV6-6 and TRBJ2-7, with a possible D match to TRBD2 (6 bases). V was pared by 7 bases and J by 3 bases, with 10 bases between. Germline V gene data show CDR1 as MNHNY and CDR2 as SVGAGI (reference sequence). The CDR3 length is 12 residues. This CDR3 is CASTVGGYEQYF. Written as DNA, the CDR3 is TGTGCCAGCACCGTCGGGGGCTACGAGCAGTACTTC.